The sequence of this T cell receptor (beta chain) was determined in a study of T cells after yellow fever vaccination (dated by TCRdb to between 2017 and 2020). The study in broad terms: Libraries from fractions with low cell numbers were prepared with the SMART-Seq v4 Ultra Low Input RNA kit. To follow T-cell clones before and after primary and booster YFV17D yellow fever vaccination, bulk TCR alpha and beta repertoires were sequenced over time. The cohort comprised two healthy male donors, one aged 18 to 30 and one aged 30 to 40 years. Blood samples were taken at several timepoints before and after primary and secondary immunization, and bulk PBMC replicates and cell subsets were isolated.

The treatment or condition tag for this specimen amounts to: live attenuated yellow fever vaccine strain. A standard Ficoll-Paque protocol was used to isolate PBMCs from peripheral blood. Dynabeads CD4 and CD8 positive selection kits were used to isolate the CD4 and CD8 T-cell fractions. RNA was extracted with TriZol from bulk PBMCs, CD4 and CD8 fractions, and dextramer-positive and dextramer-negative fractions. Including the terminal cysteine and phenylalanine, the CDR3 comprises 14 residues. Of the read, only the CDR3 DNA is kept; its 42 bases are in frame from base 1. The V and J ends are trimmed by 0 bases and 2 bases, leaving 7 bases between them. In the germline V gene, CDR1 corresponds to SGHTA and CDR2 to FQGNSA. Sequenced on an Illumina NovaSeq 6000. TCR cDNA was synthesized by 5'RACE template switching, through which a universal primer site and unique molecular identifiers were introduced. Priming for cDNA synthesis came from both the TCR alpha and TCR beta constant segments. Two PCR steps were used to amplify libraries, with sample barcodes and sequencing adapters being added in the second step. Sequencing of libraries was performed on Illumina HiSeq 2500 (2x100 bp) or NovaSeq (2x150 bp). On the authors' methods: MIGEC was used to demultiplex reads and collapse the reads into UMI consensus sequences, and MiXCR was used for V(D)J alignment. Vaccine-responding clonotypes were defined with edgeR using replicate PBMC samples, requiring FDR below 0.01 and a log2 fold change above 5 up to day 15. Bulk clonotypes were assigned CD4 or CD8 identity according to which sequenced CD4 or CD8 repertoire held them at higher abundance. TCRdb itself trimmed the public reads at Q25 with fastp, ran MiXCR and retained productive beta chains. Records with the same CDR3 protein are collapsed into one entry carrying the most frequent genes and DNA. TCRdb's processing, not the study's, gives the V and J calls here. The sample table holds some 240,000 distinct CDR3 sequences, of which about 3% were seen once. The ten biggest clones cover around 3.2% of the sample.

Overall study results and their limits: Because only a couple of donors were included in the study, the extent to which the findings can be generalized is limited. Most clones expanded after primary vaccination were re-detected after the booster (almost 98% of CD4 and 88% of CD8), suggesting broad memory maintenance. Computational filtering was needed because FACS-sorted repertoires could contain abundant contaminating clonotypes from the bulk population. Compared with the primary T-cell response, the secondary T-cell response was weaker but faster, peaking on day 5 rather than day 15. A small share of clonotypes was detected in both CD4 and CD8 compartments, with the overlap likely arising from convergent recombination.

Worth noting for this clonotype: Its antigen target is currently unknown. Base qualities are missing; no much larger clone stands one base away.

This TCR was recovered from a man aged 18-30 years who received the YFV17D yellow fever vaccine. This chain joins TRBV7-2 to TRBJ1-2; the D gene cannot be named for sure. The sample here was CD4+ T cells sorted from PBMCs, taken 10 days after the yellow fever booster vaccination. The sequenced DNA is TGTGCCAGCAGCTTAGCGGGGAGAAACTATGGCTACACCTTC. This gives the protein CASSLAGRNYGYTF.